The 22 T cell receptor beta chains given below trace back to one sample, sequenced in a study of beta chain features in type 1 diabetes (dated by TCRdb to 2017 to 2018). Library preparation was by the immunoSEQ multiplex PCR assay. The entire amount of isolated RNA was reverse transcribed using the High Capacity cDNA Reverse Transcription Kit, so the sequenced TCRB transcripts were expressed ones. In TCRdb, the immuneACCESS table is reduced to in-frame sequences with V and J assigned. These tables do not hold every clone; where another copy was compared, an unresolved V gene accounts for under half, and the others remain unexplained. The sample table holds fewer than 900,000 clones, of which about a sixth were seen once. Of the sample, 0.02% to 0.025% is held by the ten largest clones. Sequencing was performed on naive CD4+ T cells from blood. In light of the paper, this sample's cell subset or site label describes: true naive CD4+ T cells. The source of these receptors is a young woman in good health.

The CDR3 nucleotides read TGCGCCAGCAGCCAAGCCTCGGGACTAGGCGAGCAGTACTTC. Its protein product is CASSQASGLGEQYF. This chain connects TRBV4-3 to TRBJ2-7, with TRBD2 identical over 8 bases. J gave up 6 bases and V 1 base, and 5 bases lay outside the gene matches. CDR1 is LGHNA and CDR2 is YSLEER in the germline V gene. The CDR3 consists of 14 residues.

This chain joins TRBV5-4 and TRBJ2-5; 8 positions match TRBD2. TRBJ2-7 matches the DNA end more closely, so the J call is doubtful. This CDR3 contains 16 residues. Germline CDR1 reads SGHNT; CDR2 reads YYREEE (reference sequence). Here the CDR3 reads CASSLAGSGKGYEQYF. The CDR3 nucleotides are TGTGCCAGCAGCTTGGCCGGTAGCGGGAAAGGGTACGAGCAGTACTTC.

The chain employs TRBV28 and TRBJ1-2, with D possibly matching TRBD1 (5 bases). Germline V gene sequence: CDR1 MDHEN, CDR2 SYDVKM. Between the trimmed V and J ends, which lost 6 bases and 5 bases, there was a span of 13 bases. The CDR3 runs 13 residues. The CDR3: CASRTGRTYGYTF. The CDR3 DNA reads TGTGCCAGCAGAACGGGACGGACTTATGGCTACACCTTC.

Only a few counts were recorded for this clone. V and J are TRBV28 and TRBJ2-5; 8 bases map to TRBD2. This CDR3 has 14 amino acids. The J segment lost 4 bases and the V segment lost 7 bases, leaving 8 bases of the junction unmatched. CDR1 is MDHEN, CDR2 SYDVKM, per germline. The CDR3 DNA follows: TGTGCCAGCAATAGCGGGGATGGGATAGAGACCCAGTACTTC. Protein: CASNSGDGIETQYF.

This clone has a handful of counts. The rearrangement links TRBV5-1 to TRBJ1-1, with a tentative D call TRBD1 (5 bases). Germline lookup yields CDR1 SGHRS and CDR2 YFSETQ. The CDR3 has 13 residues. Trimming stripped 4 bases from V and 4 bases from J, with 11 bases between. DNA of the CDR3: TGCGCCAGCAGCGCCTCTGACAGCACTGAAGCTTTCTTT. As protein: CASSASDSTEAFF.

This clone was picked up a small number of times. V gene TRBV4-2 combines with J gene TRBJ2-1, with D unresolved. This CDR3 is built from 15 residues. Germline values: CDR1 LGHNA, CDR2 YNFKEQ. Trimming removed 2 bases from V and 2 bases from J, with 10 bases in between. The CDR3 DNA is TGTGCCAGCAGCCAAAGAGGCGCAACCTACAATGAGCAGTTCTTC. This translates into CASSQRGATYNEQFF.

The V gene is TRBV27, the J gene TRBJ2-7; 8 nucleotides line up with TRBD2. CDR3 size: 14 residues. V lost 6 bases and J lost 2; bases outside the gene matches: 6. The germline V gene encodes CDR1 MNHEY and CDR2 SMNVEV (reference sequence). CDR3 sequence reads: CASRSSGRTYEQYF. The CDR3, as DNA: TGTGCCAGCAGATCGAGCGGGAGAACCTACGAGCAGTACTTC.

J is TRBJ2-7 and V is TRBV29-1, with D possibly matching TRBD1 (6 bases). The CDR3 covers 13 residues. The V end lost 0 bases, the J end lost 7 bases, and 13 bases lay between the germline ends. CDR1 and CDR2 (germline): SQVTM, ANQGSEA. CDR3 protein: CSVEDHEGGEQYF. Written as DNA, the CDR3 is TGCAGCGTTGAAGATCACGAAGGGGGTGAGCAGTACTTC.

This clone has a handful of counts. This chain joins TRBV28 and TRBJ1-3; a possible D gene is TRBD1 (5 bases). Germline CDR1 MDHEN, CDR2 SYDVKM. V was trimmed by 4 bases and J by 4 bases, leaving 11 bases between them. The CDR3 loop spans 14 amino acids. CDR3 sequence (DNA): TGTGCCAGCAGTTCGATGGGGCGCGGAAACACCATATATTTT. Protein product: CASSSMGRGNTIYF.

This chain links TRBV7-2 with TRBJ2-4, with 10 bases lining up with TRBD1. V shed 5 bases and J 2 bases; nucleotides not matched to a gene: 12. There are 18 residues in the CDR3. Germline loops: CDR1 SGHTA, CDR2 FQGNSA. The CDR3, as DNA: TGTGCCAGCAGCCCAACCCGTGGACAGGGGGTGACCAAAAACATTCAGTACTTC. Encoded protein: CASSPTRGQGVTKNIQYF.

This clone was recorded a few times. The rearrangement joins TRBV2 to TRBJ2-3; a possible D gene is TRBD1 (5 bases). Germline V lookup: CDR1 SNHLY, CDR2 FYNNEI. The CDR3 has 17 residues. Trimming pared 7 bases from V and 0 bases from J, leaving 20 bases between. The CDR3 bases are TGTGCCAGCAAGGTCAGCAGTCTGGGGCGTAGCACAGATACGCAGTATTTT. This gives the protein CASKVSSLGRSTDTQYF.

This chain uses TRBV4-3 with TRBJ2-3; maybe TRBD2 (5 bases). V shed 0 bases and J shed 1 base, with 8 bases lying between them. Germline CDR1 LGHNA, CDR2 YSLEER. CDR3 length: 15 amino acids. As DNA, the CDR3 is TGCGCCAGCAGCCAAGAAGGTAGCGGCACAGATACGCAGTATTTT. The encoded protein is CASSQEGSGTDTQYF.

This clone came up a few times. The sample holds other DNA sequences that translate to the same CDR3. The chain joins TRBV7-3 to TRBJ2-5; weak D call: TRBD2 (5 bases). In germline, CDR1 is SGHTA, CDR2 FQGTGA. V was trimmed by 2 bases and J by 3 bases, leaving 7 bases between them. The CDR3 has 13 residues. The CDR3 loop reads CASSLSREETQYF. The CDR3, as DNA: TGTGCCAGCAGCTTATCGAGGGAAGAGACCCAGTACTTC.

This clone occurred a few times. The chain employs TRBV28 and TRBJ2-2; the D gene is possibly TRBD2 (5 bases). Trimming shortened V by 3 bases and J by 0 bases, and 17 bases separated the two germline ends. The CDR3 is 18 amino acids. Germline V lookup: CDR1 MDHEN, CDR2 SYDVKM. As DNA, the CDR3 is TGTGCCAGCAGTTTTTACGCGGGCCGGACGCCGAACACCGGGGAGCTGTTTTTT. Translation: CASSFYAGRTPNTGELFF.

This clone was counted a few times. This rearrangement joins TRBV7-2 to TRBJ2-2; perhaps TRBD2 as D (6 bases). Germline lookup yields CDR1 SGHTA and CDR2 FQGNSA. The CDR3 has 17 residues. Trimming stripped 2 bases from V and 3 bases from J, with 16 bases between. CDR3 bases: TGTGCCAGCAGCTTATCTCGTGGGGGAGGACACACCGGGGAGCTGTTTTTT. As protein: CASSLSRGGGHTGELFF.

This clone was counted between two and nine times. V gene TRBV2 combines with J gene TRBJ2-2, with unresolved D. Trimming took off 4 bases at V and 5 bases at J, with 8 bases between the two ends. The germline CDR1 and CDR2 sequences are SNHLY and FYNNEI. The CDR3 totals 13 residues. Written as DNA, the CDR3 is TGTGCCAGCAGTGCCTTGGTAACCGGGGAGCTGTTTTTT. Its protein is CASSALVTGELFF.

V is TRBV7-6 and J is TRBJ1-2, with unresolved D. This CDR3 spans 17 amino acids. V dropped 1 base and J dropped 4 bases, with 19 bases sitting between them. The V gene's germline CDR1 is SGHVS and CDR2 FNYEAQ. CDR3 residues: CASSLDLQPKSIYGYTF. CDR3 nucleotide sequence: TGTGCCAGCAGCTTAGATCTGCAGCCTAAATCGATCTATGGCTACACCTTC. Combining the CDR3 with reference TRBV7-6 and TRBJ1-2 gives the whole variable domain GAGVSQSPRYKVTKRGQDVALRCDPISGHVSLYWYRQALGQGPEFLTYFNYEAQQDKSGLPNDRFSAERPEGSISTLTIQRTEQRDSAMYRCASSLDLQPKSIYGYTFGSGTRLTVV.

The chain couples TRBV15 to TRBJ2-7; 8 bases line up with TRBD2. CDR1 LNHNV and CDR2 YYDKDF come from the germline V gene (reference sequence). Losses at the gene ends were 1 base for V and 3 bases for J; bases not matched to a gene: 8. This CDR3 region has 16 residues. The CDR3 DNA reads TGTGCCACCAGCAGAGTATTTGTTAGCGGGAACTACGAGCAGTACTTC. Amino acids: CATSRVFVSGNYEQYF. The variable domain in full, completed from reference TRBV15 and TRBJ2-7, reads DAMVIQNPRYQVTQFGKPVTLSCSQTLNHNVMYWYQQKSSQAPKLLFHYYDKDFNNEADTPDNFQSRRPNTSFCFLDIRSPGLGDTAMYLCATSRVFVSGNYEQYFGPGTRLTVT.

Concerning this clone itself: Distinct nucleotide sequences in the sample also encode this CDR3. The chain couples TRBV28 to TRBJ1-5; D is ambiguous. Deletions cut 2 bases from V and 1 base from J, with 3 bases between. The CDR3 totals 13 residues. CDR1 is MDHEN, CDR2 SYDVKM, per germline. This CDR3 is CASSLLSNQPQHF. The CDR3 DNA is TGTGCCAGCAGTTTACTAAGCAATCAGCCCCAGCATTTT.

V and J are TRBV9 and TRBJ2-2; D is possibly TRBD1 (6 bases). Trimming took off 0 bases at V and 0 bases at J, with 9 bases between the two ends. The CDR3 contains 16 residues. The germline V gene encodes CDR1 SGDLS and CDR2 YYNGEE. CDR3 DNA: TGTGCCAGCAGCGTAGCGCCAGGGGCGAACACCGGGGAGCTGTTTTTT. Protein sequence: CASSVAPGANTGELFF.

The chain carries TRBV13 and TRBJ2-7, with 9 bases identical to TRBD1. CDR3 length: 13 amino acids. Trimming removed 5 bases from V and 5 bases from J; junction bases left unmatched: 4. Germline CDR1 is PRHDT and CDR2 is FYEKMQ (reference sequence). CDR3 loop: CASSRTGADEQYF. In DNA, the CDR3 is TGTGCCAGCAGCCGGACAGGGGCTGACGAGCAGTACTTC.

This clone was found a few times. The V call is TRBV7-9, the J call TRBJ2-7; maybe TRBD2 (6 bases). This CDR3 has 16 residues. Between the trimmed V and J ends, which lost 1 base and 2 bases, there was a span of 15 bases. Germline V CDR1 and CDR2: SEHNR, FQNEAQ (reference sequence). Here the CDR3 DNA reads TGTGCCAGCAGCTTAGGTAGGGAACGGGGGACCTACGAGCAGTACTTC. Encoded protein: CASSLGRERGTYEQYF. The full variable domain, rest sourced from reference TRBV7-9 and TRBJ2-7, is DTGVSQNPRHKITKRGQNVTFRCDPISEHNRLYWYRQTLGQGPEFLTYFQNEAQLEKSRLLSDRFSAERPKGSFSTLEIQRTEQGDSAMYLCASSLGRERGTYEQYFGPGTRLTVT.